The TCR beta chain described here comes from a study of blood T cell repertoires in COVID-19. Study-level information: Donors in the United States, Italy and Spain gave samples during acute or convalescent COVID-19.

The CDR3 extends over 15 amino acids. Germline CDR1 reads SEHNR; CDR2 reads FQNEAQ (reference sequence). Of note for this clone: The germline gene is not matched at one end of the junction; a read error may be the cause. Other DNA sequences from this sample encode an identical CDR3 as well.

Seattle participants joined during active infection and were tracked over time. Authors' analysis steps: Estimated nucleated cell counts came from reference gene primer amplification. The method was immunoSEQ multiplex PCR; TCRdb's version includes in-frame clones alone and lacks a portion of them. V, J and clone size reflect that table, while D and trimming were determined from the DNA. The repertoire holds roughly 160,000 clones, with around 83% as singletons. The chain employs TRBV7-9 and TRBJ1-6; D is ambiguous. Specimen: peripheral blood. The source is a woman in her 50s with COVID-19, enrolled during active disease. CDR3 nucleotide sequence: TGTGCCAGCAGCTCCACAGCCCTCAGGAATTCACCCCTTCACTTT. This codes for CASSSTALRNSPLHF. Full variable domain (outside the CDR3, taken from reference TRBV7-9 and TRBJ1-6): DTGVSQNPRHKITKRGQNVTFRCDPISEHNRLYWYRQTLGQGPEFLTYFQNEAQLEKSRLLSDRFSAERPKGSFSTLEIQRTEQGDSAMYLCASSSTALRNSPLHFGNGTRLTVT.